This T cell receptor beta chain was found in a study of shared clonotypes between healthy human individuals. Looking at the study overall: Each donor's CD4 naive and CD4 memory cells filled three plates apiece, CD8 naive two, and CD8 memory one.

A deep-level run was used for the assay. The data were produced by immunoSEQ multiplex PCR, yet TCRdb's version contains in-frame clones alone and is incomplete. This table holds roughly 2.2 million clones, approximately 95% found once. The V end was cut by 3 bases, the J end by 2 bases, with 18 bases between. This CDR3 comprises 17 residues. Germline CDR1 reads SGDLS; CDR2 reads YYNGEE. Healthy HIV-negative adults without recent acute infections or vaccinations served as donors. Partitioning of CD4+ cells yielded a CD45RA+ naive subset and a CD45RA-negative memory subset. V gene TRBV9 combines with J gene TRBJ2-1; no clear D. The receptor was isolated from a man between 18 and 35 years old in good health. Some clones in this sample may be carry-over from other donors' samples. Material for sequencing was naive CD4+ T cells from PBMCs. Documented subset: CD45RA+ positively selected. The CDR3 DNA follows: TGTGCCAGCAGCGCTGGGGTAAGGTTCCCTCCCTACAATGAGCAGTTCTTC. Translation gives CASSAGVRFPPYNEQFF.